What follows are 31 T cell receptor beta chains derived from one specimen sequenced in a study of T cell responses to AZD1222 COVID-19 vaccine. The repertoire was sequenced with immunoSEQ multiplex PCR; TCRdb's copy has only in-frame clones and lacks some. The table lists 120,000 or so clones, less than 90% of them singletons, with 25% to 30% in the top ten. Source: peripheral blood, taken on day 0 of AZD1222 vaccination. All receptors derive from an adult in good health.

This clone was detected only a few times. The chain is built from TRBV4-1 and TRBJ2-3; D is perhaps TRBD1 or TRBD2 (5 bases each). Per germline, CDR1 MGHRA and CDR2 YSYEKL. The CDR3 has 14 amino acids. The ends were cut back, 6 bases at V and 1 base at J, with 11 bases in the middle. The CDR3, as DNA: TGCGCCAGCAGTTCAGGGAGTGGCACAGATACGCAGTATTTT. Amino acid sequence: CASSSGSGTDTQYF.

This chain links TRBV5-8 with TRBJ2-6; perhaps TRBD1 as D (5 bases). The germline gives CDR1 SGHTS, CDR2 YDEGEE. V was shortened by 0 bases and J by 0 bases, with 13 bases between the two germline ends. The CDR3 is 18 residues long. CDR3 in amino acids: CASSLGFGHFSGANVLTF. CDR3 sequence (DNA): TGTGCCAGCAGCTTGGGCTTCGGACACTTCTCTGGGGCCAACGTCCTGACTTTC.

This clone was detected once. V usage is TRBV19 and J usage is TRBJ1-1; D is ambiguous. The V and J ends lost 5 bases and 1 base respectively, with 8 bases between them. The germline V gene encodes CDR1 LNHDA and CDR2 SQIVND (reference sequence). CDR3 length equals 13 residues. This CDR3 reads CASSHSRNTEAFF. CDR3 DNA sequence: TGTGCCAGTAGTCACAGCCGGAACACTGAAGCTTTCTTT. Full variable domain (missing parts from reference TRBV19 and TRBJ1-1): DGGITQSPKYLFRKEGQNVTLSCEQNLNHDAMYWYRQDPGQGLRLIYYSQIVNDFQKGDIAEGYSVSREKKESFPLTVTSAQKNPTAFYLCASSHSRNTEAFFGQGTRLTVV.

A word on this clone: In the same sample, other DNA sequences code for this CDR3. This chain joins TRBV4-2 and TRBJ2-5, with 11 bases matching TRBD2. The V and J ends lost 0 bases and 2 bases, in that order; junction bases with no gene match: 2. Germline assignment: CDR1 LGHNA and CDR2 YNFKEQ. This CDR3 has 16 amino acids. CDR3 DNA: TGTGCCAGCAGCCAAGACGGGACTAGCGGACAAGAGACCCAGTACTTC. Its protein is CASSQDGTSGQETQYF.

This clone was seen just once. J is TRBJ1-3 and V is TRBV10-3, with unresolved D. CDR3 length: 13 residues. Germline V gene sequence: CDR1 ENHRY, CDR2 SYGVKD. V lost 7 bases and J lost 0, with 7 bases in between. Here the CDR3 reads CAIKRDSGNTIYF. In DNA, the CDR3 is TGTGCCATCAAAAGGGACTCTGGAAACACCATATATTTT.

The chain employs TRBV3-1 (or the pseudogene TRBV3-2) and TRBJ2-7; D tentatively fits TRBD1 or TRBD2 (5 bases each). Trimming stripped 3 bases from V and 0 bases from J, with 12 bases between. From germline, CDR1 is LGHDT and CDR2 YNNKEL (reference sequence). There are 15 residues in the CDR3. The CDR3 DNA reads as TGTGCCAGCAGCCATACCGGGACGTACTCCTACGAGCAGTACTTC. Translating gives CASSHTGTYSYEQYF.

This chain links TRBV3-1 (or the pseudogene TRBV3-2) with TRBJ1-5, with unresolved D. This CDR3 is built from 13 residues. From germline, CDR1 is LGHDT and CDR2 YNNKEL (reference sequence). Trimming stripped 0 bases from V and 4 bases from J, with 4 bases between. This CDR3 is CASSQDRNQPQHF. The CDR3, as DNA: TGTGCCAGCAGCCAAGATAGGAATCAGCCCCAGCATTTT.

This clone has just one count. The chain joins TRBV19 to TRBJ1-1, with D possibly matching TRBD1 (6 bases). Trimming left V 4 bases short and J 1 base short, with 10 bases between. CDR1 and CDR2 from the germline V gene are LNHDA and SQIVND (reference sequence). The CDR3 extends over 14 amino acids. The CDR3 sequence is CASSRLDRNTEAFF. Here the CDR3 DNA reads TGTGCCAGTAGTAGACTGGACAGGAACACTGAAGCTTTCTTT.

The chain couples TRBV9 to TRBJ2-3, with 10 nucleotides matching TRBD2. The CDR3 extends over 17 amino acids. The V segment lost 4 bases and the J segment 0 bases; nucleotides outside the gene matches: 8. Germline CDR1 SGDLS, CDR2 YYNGEE. CDR3: CASSLLAGLISTDTQYF. DNA for the CDR3: TGTGCCAGCAGCCTACTAGCGGGATTAATTAGCACAGATACGCAGTATTTT.

The V call is TRBV5-1, the J call TRBJ1-5, with D perhaps matching TRBD1 (6 bases). The ends were cut back, 5 bases at V and 1 base at J, with 13 bases in the middle. The CDR3 extends over 15 amino acids. Germline V gene sequence: CDR1 SGHRS, CDR2 YFSETQ. CDR3 residues: CASRQGLQSNQPQHF. In nucleotides, the CDR3 is TGCGCCAGCAGACAGGGACTCCAGAGCAATCAGCCCCAGCATTTT.

The rearrangement joins TRBV3-1 (or the pseudogene TRBV3-2) to TRBJ1-1; 10 positions match TRBD1. The CDR3 spans 17 residues. Per the germline V gene, CDR1 is LGHDT and CDR2 is YNNKEL (reference sequence). With 1 base clipped from V and 6 bases from J, the junction kept 11 bases outside the gene matches. CDR3 bases: TGTGCCAGCAGCCAAGCCCGACCGGGACAGGGGAGGCCTGAAGCTTTCTTT. Protein product: CASSQARPGQGRPEAFF.

DNA for the CDR3: TGTGCCAGCTCACCAAAGGAACGGGCCGGGGAGCTGTTTTTT. Amino acid sequence: CASSPKERAGELFF. This chain links TRBV18 with TRBJ2-2; no definite D call. Trimming took off 2 bases at V and 6 bases at J, with 10 bases between the two ends. The germline V gene encodes CDR1 KGHSH and CDR2 LQKENI. This CDR3 is 14 amino acids long.

In its sample, this clone was seen once. This sequence joins TRBV7-2 and TRBJ2-1; 7 positions match TRBD2. Germline V gene data show CDR1 as SGHTA and CDR2 as FQGNSA. This CDR3 region has 17 residues. Trimming removed 5 bases from V and 3 bases from J; junction bases left unmatched: 13. The CDR3 bases are TGTGCCAGCAGCCCTGGGGTTACTAGCGCTCACTACAATGAGCAGTTCTTC. Its translation is CASSPGVTSAHYNEQFF.

J is TRBJ1-5 and V is TRBV27; D not resolved. V was pared by 5 bases and J by 5 bases, with 19 bases between. CDR3 size: 16 residues. Per germline, CDR1 MNHEY and CDR2 SMNVEV (reference sequence). CDR3 sequence: CASSLGVSKGDQPQHF. CDR3 nucleotide sequence: TGTGCCAGCAGTCTCGGGGTCTCGAAAGGAGATCAGCCCCAGCATTTT.

In DNA, the CDR3 is TGTGCCAGCAGCTTAGCGGGGGCGGGCGGCGGGGAGCTGTTTTTT. Amino acid sequence: CASSLAGAGGGELFF. The V call is TRBV7-2, the J call TRBJ2-2, with a tentative D call TRBD1 (6 bases). CDR1 and CDR2 from the germline V gene are SGHTA and FQGNSA. There are 15 residues in the CDR3. V was cut by 0 bases and J by 7 bases, with 12 bases left in between.

This sequence joins TRBV19 and TRBJ2-3; no definite D call. Germline V lookup: CDR1 LNHDA, CDR2 SQIVND (reference sequence). This CDR3 has 12 amino acids. V dropped 8 bases and J dropped 4 bases, with 10 bases sitting between them. The CDR3 DNA reads TGTGCCAGTGCCGCACCTGCAGATACGCAGTATTTT. Translating it yields CASAAPADTQYF.

The chain links TRBV2 to TRBJ1-6; D not certain. From germline, CDR1 is SNHLY and CDR2 FYNNEI. Trimming left V 3 bases short and J 0 bases short, with 6 bases between. The CDR3 extends over 15 amino acids. The CDR3 sequence: CASSDRLSYNSPLHF. In DNA form, the CDR3 reads TGTGCCAGCAGTGACCGGCTCTCCTATAATTCACCCCTCCACTTT.

The V and J genes are TRBV12-5 and TRBJ2-5; no firm D call. This CDR3 has 13 amino acids. Trimming took off 2 bases at V and 2 bases at J, with 6 bases between the two ends. Looked up from germline, CDR1 is LGHNT and CDR2 is FRNRAP. The DNA for the CDR3 is TGTGCTAGTGGTTTGTCGGAGCAAGAGACCCAGTACTTC. It is translated as CASGLSEQETQYF.

This chain connects TRBV28 to TRBJ2-1; 16 positions match TRBD2. CDR3 size: 17 residues. Germline V CDR1 and CDR2: MDHEN, SYDVKM. The V segment lost 11 bases and the J segment 8 bases; nucleotides outside the gene matches: 15. The CDR3: CAGSAAGLAGGPDEQFF. The CDR3 DNA follows: TGTGCCGGGTCGGCGGCGGGACTAGCGGGGGGGCCGGATGAGCAGTTCTTC.

The chain uses TRBV29-1 and TRBJ2-5, with 11 positions matching TRBD2. Per the germline V gene, CDR1 is SQVTM and CDR2 is ANQGSEA. The CDR3 runs to 14 residues. The V gene end was trimmed by 6 bases and the J gene end by 2 bases; junction bases not matched to a gene: 5. The CDR3 region is CSVSGTSGQETQYF. The DNA of the CDR3 is TGCAGCGTCTCCGGGACTAGCGGACAAGAGACCCAGTACTTC.

V and J are TRBV6-2 or TRBV6-3 and TRBJ1-1; unclear D gene. The CDR3 sequence is 12 residues long. Per the germline V gene, CDR1 is MNHEY and CDR2 is SVGEGT. Trimming removed 0 bases at V and 11 bases at J, with 10 bases between. CDR3 nucleotide sequence: TGTGCCAGCAGTTACTCCCCAAATGAGGCTTTCTTT. Encoded protein: CASSYSPNEAFF.

This clone has only one observation. The chain uses TRBV6-6 and TRBJ1-2, with 11 bases fitting TRBD1. V shed 6 bases, J shed 3 bases, and the junction held 3 bases outside the gene matches. CDR1 and CDR2 (germline): MNHNY, SVGAGI (reference sequence). The CDR3 has 14 residues. CDR3 protein: CASRPGQGDYGYTF. CDR3 coding DNA: TGTGCCAGCAGGCCGGGACAGGGGGACTATGGCTACACCTTC.

This rearrangement joins TRBV28 to TRBJ2-3, with 7 bases lining up with TRBD2. V shed 6 bases and J 1 base; nucleotides not matched to a gene: 7. There are 15 residues in the CDR3. The V gene's germline CDR1 is MDHEN and CDR2 SYDVKM. Written as DNA, the CDR3 is TGTGCCAGCAGGACCGACCGGGGGGGCACAGATACGCAGTATTTT. As protein: CASRTDRGGTDTQYF.

The V and J genes are TRBV5-6 and TRBJ2-1, with D hard to call. Germline loops: CDR1 SGHDT, CDR2 YYEEEE. This CDR3 region has 11 residues. Trimming removed 2 bases from V and 8 bases from J, with 5 bases in between. The DNA of the CDR3 is TGTGCCAGCAGCTTAAGGCATGAGCAGTTCTTC. Amino acid sequence: CASSLRHEQFF.

This chain links TRBV3-1 (or the pseudogene TRBV3-2) with TRBJ2-7; unclear D gene. CDR3 size: 16 residues. V was shortened by 4 bases and J by 1 base, with 17 bases between the two germline ends. CDR1 and CDR2 from the germline V gene are LGHDT and YNNKEL (reference sequence). The CDR3 region has the DNA TGTGCCAGCAGCCCCGATTCCATGATCCGATCCTACGAGCAGTACTTC. It is translated as CASSPDSMIRSYEQYF.

This chain connects TRBV18 to TRBJ1-6; D gene ambiguous. This CDR3 spans 16 amino acids. Deletions cut 3 bases from V and 9 bases from J, with 18 bases between. CDR1 is KGHSH, CDR2 LQKENI, per germline. In nucleotides, the CDR3 is TGTGCCAGCTCACCCCAAGAGGTGGGGATGGGTTCACCCCTCCACTTT. It is translated as CASSPQEVGMGSPLHF.

This chain links TRBV3-1 (or the pseudogene TRBV3-2) with TRBJ1-5, with 9 bases fitting TRBD1. The CDR3 is 17 residues long. The trim removed 3 bases at V and 3 bases at J, leaving 9 bases unmatched. The germline CDR1 and CDR2 sequences are LGHDT and YNNKEL (reference sequence). CDR3 loop: CASSHSTGGTHNQPQHF. In DNA, the CDR3 is TGTGCCAGCAGCCATTCGACAGGGGGAACACACAATCAGCCCCAGCATTTT.

The chain couples TRBV7-2 to TRBJ2-4, with TRBD2 as a possible D gene (7 bases). Trimming pared 6 bases from V and 3 bases from J, leaving 15 bases between. The CDR3 extends over 15 amino acids. Germline V gene sequence: CDR1 SGHTA, CDR2 FQGNSA. The CDR3 region has the DNA TGTGCCAGCAGAGGGGGGGGTGCTAGCAAAAACATTCAGTACTTC. Protein: CASRGGGASKNIQYF. Based on the CDR3 plus reference TRBV7-2 and TRBJ2-4, the full variable domain is GAGVSQSPSNKVTEKGKDVELRCDPISGHTALYWYRQSLGQGLEFLIYFQGNSAPDKSGLPSDRFSAERTGGSVSTLTIQRTQQEDSAVYLCASRGGGASKNIQYFGAGTRLSVL.

The rearrangement uses TRBV12-5 and TRBJ1-1; D unclear. With 2 bases removed from V and 5 bases from J, the gap between germline ends came to 9 bases. The germline gives CDR1 LGHNT, CDR2 FRNRAP. The CDR3 has 13 residues. CDR3 coding DNA: TGTGCTAGTGGTTTGCCCCCGAGGACTGAAGCTTTCTTT. Its protein product is CASGLPPRTEAFF. The variable domain in full, completed from reference TRBV12-5 and TRBJ1-1, reads DARVTQTPRHKVTEMGQEVTMRCQPILGHNTVFWYRQTMMQGLELLAYFRNRAPLDDSGMPKDRFSAEMPDATLATLKIQPSEPRDSAVYFCASGLPPRTEAFFGQGTRLTVV.

This sequence joins TRBV28 and TRBJ2-7; D unclear. V lost 3 bases and J lost 4, with 4 bases in between. CDR1 and CDR2 (germline): MDHEN, SYDVKM. The CDR3 is 11 residues long. As DNA, the CDR3 is TGTGCCAGCAGTTTGCTTTACGAGCAGTACTTC. Residues: CASSLLYEQYF.

CDR3 sequence: CASSWTPLRQGNTEAFF. In DNA, the CDR3 is TGCGCCAGCAGCTGGACCCCTCTGAGGCAGGGGAACACTGAAGCTTTCTTT. The chain carries TRBV5-1 and TRBJ1-1, with D possibly TRBD1 on 5 matching bases. Trimming took 3 bases from V and 1 from J, leaving 19 bases between them. Germline CDR1 reads SGHRS; CDR2 reads YFSETQ. This CDR3 has 17 amino acids.